The source of this T cell receptor (beta chain) is a study of blood T cell repertoires in COVID-19. Study-wide context: PBMCs, B-cell-depleted T cells, or T cells provided the cDNA or gDNA that made up the material.

Trimming stripped 3 bases from V and 6 bases from J, with 6 bases between. There are 12 residues in the CDR3. Looked up from germline, CDR1 is LGHDT and CDR2 is YNNKEL (reference sequence). As handled by the study authors: Nucleated cell counts were estimated from reference gene primer amplification. The table came from immunoSEQ multiplex PCR; TCRdb's copy has only in-frame clones and leaves some out. V and J calls and clone size are given by that table; D and trimming were obtained from the DNA. The table records more than 85,000 clones, around 85% of them present only once. In the case of this clone: In the same sample, other DNA sequences code for this CDR3.

The rearrangement uses TRBV3-1 (or the pseudogene TRBV3-2) and TRBJ1-5; the D is unclear. The sample comprised peripheral blood. The sequence was collected from a woman between 55 and 75 years old with acute or convalescent COVID-19. This CDR3 is CASSQGSQPQHF. The CDR3 DNA follows: TGTGCCAGCAGCCAGGGGAGTCAGCCCCAGCATTTT.